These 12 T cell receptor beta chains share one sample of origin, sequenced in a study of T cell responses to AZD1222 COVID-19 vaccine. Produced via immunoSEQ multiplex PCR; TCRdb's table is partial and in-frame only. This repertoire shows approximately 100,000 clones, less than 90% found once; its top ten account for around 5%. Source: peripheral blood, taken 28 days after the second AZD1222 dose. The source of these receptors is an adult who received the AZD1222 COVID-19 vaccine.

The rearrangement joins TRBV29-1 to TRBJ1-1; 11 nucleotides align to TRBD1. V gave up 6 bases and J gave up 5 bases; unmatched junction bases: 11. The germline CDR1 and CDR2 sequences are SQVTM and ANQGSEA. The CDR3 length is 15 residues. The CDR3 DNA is TGCAGCGTCCACAAAGGACAGGGGGCAAGGACTGAAGCTTTCTTT. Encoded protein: CSVHKGQGARTEAFF.

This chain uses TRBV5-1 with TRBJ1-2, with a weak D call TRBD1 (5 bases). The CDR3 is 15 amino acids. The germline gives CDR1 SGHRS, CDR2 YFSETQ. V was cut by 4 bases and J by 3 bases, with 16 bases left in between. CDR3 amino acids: CASSPAQGRDYGYTF. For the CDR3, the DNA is TGCGCCAGCAGCCCAGCTCAGGGACGGGACTATGGCTACACCTTC.

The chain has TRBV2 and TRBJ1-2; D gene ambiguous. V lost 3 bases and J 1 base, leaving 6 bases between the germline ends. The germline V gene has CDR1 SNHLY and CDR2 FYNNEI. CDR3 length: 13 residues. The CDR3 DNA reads TGTGCCAGCAGTGAGAGCTTTAACTATGGCTACACCTTC. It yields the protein CASSESFNYGYTF.

The CDR3 loop is CASSTRESGELFF. The CDR3 DNA reads as TGTGCCAGCAGCACCCGTGAATCCGGGGAGCTGTTTTTT. The chain has TRBV9 and TRBJ2-2; the D is unclear. Trimming cost V 4 bases and J 6 bases, with 10 bases left between them. This CDR3 is 13 amino acids long. Germline V gene data show CDR1 as SGDLS and CDR2 as YYNGEE.

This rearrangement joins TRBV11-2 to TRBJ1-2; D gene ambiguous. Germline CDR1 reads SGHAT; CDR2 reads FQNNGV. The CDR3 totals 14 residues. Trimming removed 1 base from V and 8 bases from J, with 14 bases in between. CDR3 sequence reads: CASSLGDLAGGYTF. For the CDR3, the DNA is TGTGCCAGCAGCTTAGGTGACCTCGCCGGAGGCTACACCTTC.

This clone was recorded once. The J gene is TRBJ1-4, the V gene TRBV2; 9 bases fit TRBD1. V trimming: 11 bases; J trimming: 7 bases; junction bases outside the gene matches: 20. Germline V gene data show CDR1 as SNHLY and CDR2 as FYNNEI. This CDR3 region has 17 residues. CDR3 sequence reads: CAASKGGQGGSGEKLFF. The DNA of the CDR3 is TGTGCCGCCTCAAAGGGGGGACAGGGCGGATCGGGTGAAAAACTGTTTTTT.

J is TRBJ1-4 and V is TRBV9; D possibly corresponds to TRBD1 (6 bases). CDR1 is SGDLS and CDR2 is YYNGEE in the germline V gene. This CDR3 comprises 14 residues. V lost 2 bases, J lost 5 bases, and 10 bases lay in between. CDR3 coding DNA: TGTGCCAGCAGCGTCGGACAGCAGAATGAAAAACTGTTTTTT. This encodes CASSVGQQNEKLFF.

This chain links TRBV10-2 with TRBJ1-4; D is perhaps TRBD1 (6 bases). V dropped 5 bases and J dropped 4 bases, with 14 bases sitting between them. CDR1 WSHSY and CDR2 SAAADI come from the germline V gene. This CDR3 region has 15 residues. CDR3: CASSRRTADNEKLFF. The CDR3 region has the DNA TGCGCCAGCAGTCGAAGGACAGCAGATAATGAAAAACTGTTTTTT.

CDR3 loop: CASSPQGTDTQYF. In nucleotides, the CDR3 is TGTGCCAGCTCACCACAGGGCACAGATACGCAGTATTTT. J is TRBJ2-3 and V is TRBV18; D gene unclear. The CDR3 has 13 residues. V was pared by 1 base and J by 1 base, with 3 bases between. Germline CDR1 reads KGHSH; CDR2 reads LQKENI.

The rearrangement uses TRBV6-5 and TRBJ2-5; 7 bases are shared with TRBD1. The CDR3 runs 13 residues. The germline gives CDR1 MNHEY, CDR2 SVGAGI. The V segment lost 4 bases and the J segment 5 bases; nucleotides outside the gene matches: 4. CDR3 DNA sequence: TGTGCCAGCAGTTTCACAGGGGATGAGACCCAGTACTTC. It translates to CASSFTGDETQYF.

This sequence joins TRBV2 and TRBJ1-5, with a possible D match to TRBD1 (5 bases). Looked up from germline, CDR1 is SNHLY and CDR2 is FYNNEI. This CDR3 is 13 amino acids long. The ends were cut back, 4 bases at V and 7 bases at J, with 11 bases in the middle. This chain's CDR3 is CASSVGPRQPQHF. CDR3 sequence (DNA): TGTGCCAGCAGTGTGGGGCCGCGCCAGCCCCAGCATTTT.

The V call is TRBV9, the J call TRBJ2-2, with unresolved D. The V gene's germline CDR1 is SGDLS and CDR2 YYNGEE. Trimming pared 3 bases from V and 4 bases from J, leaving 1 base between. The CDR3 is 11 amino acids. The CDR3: CASSGTGELFF. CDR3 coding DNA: TGTGCCAGCAGCGGCACCGGGGAGCTGTTTTTT.